The following is a T cell receptor beta chain sequence with its context. The sample belongs to a study of blood T cells in healthy people across ages. The CDR3 sequence is 13 residues long. Combining a sample-barcoded 5' primer with a J-beta primer mix, a second PCR ran for 7 to 11 cycles. TCRdb fed the 5' RACE reads into MiXCR, producing one record per CDR3 protein. The sample lists fewer than 750,000 distinct CDR3 sequences; 52% were seen once. This clonotype was sampled from a woman of 80 years or more in good health. Sequencing was carried out using blood. The V gene is TRBV12-3 or TRBV12-4, the J gene TRBJ2-7; tentative D call: TRBD1 (6 bases). The end of the DNA fits TRBJ2-4 better, so the J call may be wrong. This chain's CDR3 is CASRSGQINIQYF. The CDR3 region has the DNA TGTGCCAGCAGATCCGGACAGATAAACATTCAGTACTTC.